The rows below give T cell receptor beta chains drawn from one sample of a study of neurological immune-mediated disorders. TCRdb reanalysed the 5' RACE reads using MiXCR and keeps one entry per CDR3 protein. The sample lists about 120,000 distinct CDR3 sequences; roughly 3.2% were seen once. The sequenced sample consisted of PBMCs. These receptors were taken from a woman in her 30s with multiple sclerosis. CDR3s include the opening cysteine and the closing phenylalanine or tryptophan. D genes are given only for firm matches. A row's size may be missing; if present it is once, few, many or a size class.

J gene	V gene	D gene	clone size	CDR3 DNA	CDR3 protein
TRBJ2-7	TRBV25-1	NA	many	TGTGCCAGCTCTTGGCAGGGCCACGAGCAGTACTTC	CASSWQGHEQYF
TRBJ2-1	TRBV9	TRBD2	many	TGTGCCAGCAGCTTCGGGGGGGCGGGAGAGCAGTTCTTC	CASSFGGAGEQFF
TRBJ2-3	TRBV6-5	TRBD2	many	TGTGCCAGCAGACTAGCGGGAGCGAGCACAGATACGCAGTATTTT	CASRLAGASTDTQYF
TRBJ1-1	TRBV27	TRBD1	many	TGTGCCAGCAGAATACAACAGGGGGCGAACACTGAAGCTTTCTTT	CASRIQQGANTEAFF
TRBJ1-1	TRBV5-6	TRBD1	many	TGTGCCAGCAGCATAGGGGGCGTGGGCACTGAAGCTTTCTTT	CASSIGGVGTEAFF
TRBJ1-6	TRBV5-1	NA	many	TGCGCCAGCAGCTTAAATCTGGTCGGGAATTCACCCCTCCACTTT	CASSLNLVGNSPLHF
TRBJ2-3	TRBV24-1	TRBD1	many	TGTGCCACCAGTGAAGGCAGGGGGCTGGCAGATACGCAGTATTTT	CATSEGRGLADTQYF
TRBJ1-1	TRBV4-1	NA	many	TGCGCCAGCAGCCAAGATAACAGGAACACTGAAGCTTTCTTT	CASSQDNRNTEAFF
TRBJ1-1	TRBV20-1	NA	many	TGCAGTGCTAGAGATTCGGAGGGGAACACTGAAGCTTTCTTT	CSARDSEGNTEAFF
TRBJ1-5	TRBV4-3	TRBD1	many	TGCGCCAGCAGCCAAGATTGGCAGGGGGAACAGCCCCAGCATTTT	CASSQDWQGEQPQHF
TRBJ1-1	TRBV7-9	NA	many	TGTGCCAGCAGCTTCTCACCGAACACTGAAGCTTTCTTT	CASSFSPNTEAFF
TRBJ2-1	TRBV2	TRBD1	many	TGTGCCAGCAGTGAACAGGGGGCTGTGAATGAGCAGTTCTTC	CASSEQGAVNEQFF
TRBJ1-2	TRBV7-9	NA	many	TGTGCCAGCAGCTTAGAAGGGGGTTTATGGGACTATGGCTACACCTTC	CASSLEGGLWDYGYTF
TRBJ1-6	TRBV20-1	TRBD1	NA	TGCAGTGCGTTGGGACAGATCAATTCACCCCTCAACTTT	CSALGQINSPLNF
TRBJ2-3	TRBV5-1	NA	few	TGCGCCAGCAGCTTGGCCGGGGTGGGCACAGATACGCAGTATTTT	CASSLAGVGTDTQYF
TRBJ2-1	TRBV20-1	TRBD1	many	TGCAGTGCTAAAGCTCCGGACAGGGAGTTTCATGAGCAGTTCTTC	CSAKAPDREFHEQFF
TRBJ2-1	TRBV6-5	TRBD2	many	TGTGCCAGCAGCTGGGGTGCGGAACCTAGCGGGAGGGCGAATGAGCAGTTCTTC	CASSWGAEPSGRANEQFF
TRBJ2-1	TRBV19	NA	many	TGTGCCAGTAGTATTGATCAGAACAATGAGCAGTTCTTC	CASSIDQNNEQFF
TRBJ2-5	TRBV20-1	TRBD2	many	TGCAGTGCTAGAGATTCACGCGGGAGCTTTGAGACCCAGTACTTC	CSARDSRGSFETQYF
TRBJ2-1	TRBV5-5	TRBD1	many	TGTGCCAGCAGCCTCCGGACAGGCAACTCCTACAATGAGCAGTTCTTC	CASSLRTGNSYNEQFF
TRBJ1-1	TRBV5-1	NA	many	TGCGCCAGCAGGCCTGACAGGTCAGGCCACGCTGAAGCTTTCTTT	CASRPDRSGHAEAFF
TRBJ2-7	TRBV20-1	TRBD1	many	TGCAGTGCTAGAGATCTAACAGGGGGCTACGAGCAGTACTTC	CSARDLTGGYEQYF
TRBJ2-2	TRBV5-6	NA	many	TGTGCCAGCAGCTTGGATCGTACCGGGGAGCTGTTTTTT	CASSLDRTGELFF
TRBJ1-1	TRBV2	TRBD1	many	TGTGCCAGCAGTCCGACAGGGAGGGAAGCTTTCTTT	CASSPTGREAFF
TRBJ2-1	TRBV5-1	TRBD2	many	TGCGCCAGCAGCTTGAGAGCGGGAGTGGGGAATGAGCAGTTCTTC	CASSLRAGVGNEQFF
TRBJ2-1	TRBV6-5	TRBD2	many	TGTGCCAGCAGTTACCCGGGACTAGCGGAAAATGAGCAGTTCTTC	CASSYPGLAENEQFF
TRBJ1-1	TRBV10-2	NA	many	TGCGCCAGCAGTGAGCCCACAGGGACCGCTGAAGCTTTCTTT	CASSEPTGTAEAFF
TRBJ2-7	TRBV7-9	TRBD2	many	TGTGCCAGCAGCTTAGGGGGTCTTAGCGGGGACGAGCAGTACTTC	CASSLGGLSGDEQYF
TRBJ1-1	TRBV29-1	NA	many	TGCAGCGCAGGGTTCAAGACTGAAGCTTTCTTT	CSAGFKTEAFF
TRBJ2-5	TRBV20-1	NA	many	TGCAGTGCAAAGGAAAGGGACCGGGGATTTTACCAAGAGACCCAGTACTTC	CSAKERDRGFYQETQYF
TRBJ2-3	TRBV20-1	TRBD2	many	TGCAGTGCTAGAGATCCCTCTAGCGGTCCTAGCACAGATACGCAGTATTTT	CSARDPSSGPSTDTQYF
TRBJ2-7	TRBV20-1	TRBD1	NA	TGCAGTGCTAGAGAACAGGGGCACGAGCAGTACTTC	CSAREQGHEQYF
TRBJ2-1	TRBV7-6	NA	few	TGTGCCAGCAGCCCCAGCTGGGGTCAGGGCAATGAGCAGTTCTTC	CASSPSWGQGNEQFF
TRBJ2-1	TRBV7-7	NA	many	TGTGCCAGCAGCGAGGGGTCCCACTACAATGAGCAGTTCTTC	CASSEGSHYNEQFF
TRBJ2-1	TRBV29-1	TRBD2	many	TGCAGCTCCCGAAGGGGCGGGAGCGCCTACAATGAGCAGTTCTTC	CSSRRGGSAYNEQFF
TRBJ2-3	TRBV4-1	TRBD1	many	TGCGCCAGCAGCCATGAATATCCGGGACAGGGGTATTCAGATACGCAGTATTTT	CASSHEYPGQGYSDTQYF
TRBJ2-1	TRBV20-1	NA	many	TGCAGTGCTAGAGTGCAGGGGAGCTCCTACAATGAGCAGTTCTTC	CSARVQGSSYNEQFF
TRBJ1-2	TRBV5-1	TRBD1	many	TGCGCCAGCAGCCCCGGGACAGGGACCTATGGCTACACCTTC	CASSPGTGTYGYTF
TRBJ1-6	TRBV2	TRBD1	many	TGTGCCAGCAGTGACTTAGGGACAGGGTCTTCACCCCTCCACTTT	CASSDLGTGSSPLHF
TRBJ1-1	TRBV20-1	NA	few	TGCAGTGCTATCTCGGGCGGCTGGATGGCTGAAGCTTTCTTT	CSAISGGWMAEAFF
TRBJ1-2	TRBV20-1	TRBD1	many	TGCAGTGCAAGGACAGGGGAATATGGCTACACCTTC	CSARTGEYGYTF
TRBJ1-1	TRBV6-5	NA	many	TGTGCCACAAAGATGGGGCGGGTGGTGAACACTGAAGCTTTCTTT	CATKMGRVVNTEAFF